These 19 T cell receptor beta chains share one sample of origin, sequenced in a study of cytomegalovirus exposure and HLA in healthy donors. In the PCR, 60 Vbeta and 13 Jbeta primers were used. Profiling relied on immunoSEQ multiplex PCR, and the TCRdb table lists in-frame clones only, not all of them. The sample holds roughly 150,000 clones, over 70% seen once. The specimen sequenced was PBMCs. The receptor set was obtained from a man aged 50 to 60 in good health and CMV-seropositive.

The V gene is TRBV5-4, the J gene TRBJ2-3; 9 bases map to TRBD1. This CDR3 is 16 amino acids long. The germline V gene has CDR1 SGHNT and CDR2 YYREEE (reference sequence). The trim removed 0 bases at V and 4 bases at J, leaving 6 bases unmatched. The CDR3 loop is CASSLAGTGLADTQYF. The CDR3 DNA sequence: TGTGCCAGCAGCTTGGCCGGGACAGGGTTGGCAGATACGCAGTATTTT.

The V and J genes are TRBV18 and TRBJ2-5; no reliable D call. Looked up from germline, CDR1 is KGHSH and CDR2 is LQKENI. V shed 0 bases and J shed 1 base, with 6 bases lying between them. This CDR3 spans 14 amino acids. The CDR3 spells CASSPPGLQETQYF. CDR3 in DNA: TGTGCCAGCTCACCACCGGGCCTCCAAGAGACCCAGTACTTC.

The chain carries TRBV7-3 and TRBJ2-2; D ambiguous. Germline values: CDR1 SGHTA, CDR2 FQGTGA. CDR3 size: 14 residues. Between the trimmed V and J ends, which lost 3 bases and 6 bases, there was a span of 11 bases. CDR3 loop: CASSFSWQSGELFF. The CDR3 region has the DNA TGTGCCAGCAGCTTCTCCTGGCAGTCCGGGGAGCTGTTTTTT.

The V and J genes are TRBV6-5 and TRBJ1-2, with D possibly being TRBD1 (6 bases). The germline V gene has CDR1 MNHEY and CDR2 SVGAGI. This CDR3 has 13 amino acids. Trimming shortened V by 2 bases and J by 8 bases, and 12 bases separated the two germline ends. This CDR3 is CASSYLQGHGYTF. The CDR3 DNA reads as TGTGCCAGCAGTTACCTCCAGGGACACGGCTACACCTTC.

The chain is built from TRBV7-2 and TRBJ2-7, with D possibly being TRBD2 (5 bases). CDR1 and CDR2 (germline): SGHTA, FQGNSA. V was cut by 5 bases and J by 0 bases, with 14 bases left in between. The CDR3 loop spans 15 amino acids. This CDR3 reads CASSPTRALSYEQYF. CDR3 coding DNA: TGTGCCAGCAGCCCAACTAGGGCCCTCTCCTACGAGCAGTACTTC.

This clone was detected only once. The V and J genes are TRBV9 and TRBJ2-1; D possibly corresponds to TRBD2 (5 bases). Trimming removed 7 bases from V and 6 bases from J, with 11 bases in between. The CDR3 runs 12 residues. Germline V gene sequence: CDR1 SGDLS, CDR2 YYNGEE. CDR3 nucleotide sequence: TGTGCCAGCGGTAGCGTGGGCAATGAGCAGTTCTTC. The encoded protein is CASGSVGNEQFF.

This clone appeared a few times. The chain carries TRBV7-3 and TRBJ2-1; possibly TRBD1 for D (6 bases). V was cut by 2 bases and J by 4 bases, with 15 bases left in between. The CDR3 length is 16 residues. The V gene's germline CDR1 is SGHTA and CDR2 FQGTGA. The CDR3 loop reads CASSLFPGTQYNEQFF. DNA for the CDR3: TGTGCCAGCAGCTTATTCCCCGGGACACAATACAATGAGCAGTTCTTC.

The V call is TRBV7-2, the J call TRBJ2-3; TRBD2 matches 8 bases. V gave up 6 bases and J gave up 5 bases; unmatched junction bases: 13. CDR1 and CDR2 from the germline V gene are SGHTA and FQGNSA. The CDR3 length is 16 residues. The CDR3: CASSLGRAGRIDTQYF. The CDR3, as DNA: TGTGCCAGCAGTCTCGGGAGGGCCGGGAGAATAGATACGCAGTATTTT.

The table lists this clone with a few counts. The rearrangement uses TRBV5-8 and TRBJ2-5; 7 bases are a match to TRBD1. Germline V lookup: CDR1 SGHTS, CDR2 YDEGEE. Trimming removed 0 bases from V and 5 bases from J; junction bases left unmatched: 4. The CDR3 is 14 amino acids. The CDR3 loop is CASSLEGARETQYF. In DNA form, the CDR3 reads TGTGCCAGCAGCTTGGAGGGGGCCAGGGAGACCCAGTACTTC.

J is TRBJ2-3 and V is TRBV5-1; a possible D gene is TRBD2 (6 bases). The CDR3 length is 17 residues. V was clipped by 3 bases and J by 2 bases, with 19 bases between them. Germline loops: CDR1 SGHRS, CDR2 YFSETQ. The CDR3 DNA follows: TGCGCCAGCAGCTCACGGTCAGCCGGGACTTACACAGATACGCAGTATTTT. Amino acid sequence: CASSSRSAGTYTDTQYF. Together with reference TRBV5-1 and TRBJ2-3, the CDR3 gives the full variable domain: KAGVTQTPRYLIKTRGQQVTLSCSPISGHRSVSWYQQTPGQGLQFLFEYFSETQRNKGNFPGRFSGRQFSNSRSEMNVSTLELGDSALYLCASSSRSAGTYTDTQYFGPGTRLTVL.

This chain joins TRBV6-6 and TRBJ1-5; no reliable D call. The V end was cut by 8 bases, the J end by 7 bases, with 15 bases between. From germline, CDR1 is MNHNY and CDR2 SVGAGI (reference sequence). This CDR3 contains 13 residues. The CDR3 DNA reads TGTGCCAGCGGTTTTAAGGAGGAGCAGCCCCAGCATTTT. Translating gives CASGFKEEQPQHF.

CDR3 DNA: TGTGCCAGCAGCAGACAGGGAAGAGATAATTCACCCCTCCACTTT. Translating it yields CASSRQGRDNSPLHF. The rearrangement joins TRBV9 to TRBJ1-6; TRBD1 agrees at 7 bases. CDR1 SGDLS and CDR2 YYNGEE come from the germline V gene. The V gene end was trimmed by 4 bases and the J gene end by 5 bases; junction bases not matched to a gene: 6. The CDR3 contains 15 residues.

The rearrangement uses TRBV5-1 and TRBJ2-3, with no clear D. The V end lost 1 base, the J end lost 0 bases, and 15 bases lay between the germline ends. The germline V gene encodes CDR1 SGHRS and CDR2 YFSETQ. This CDR3 is 17 amino acids long. The CDR3 DNA is TGCGCCAGCAGCTTGCGCGGAGATCCTGCTAGCACAGATACGCAGTATTTT. It is translated as CASSLRGDPASTDTQYF.

The chain has TRBV6-5 and TRBJ2-7; 8 nucleotides line up with TRBD1. The CDR3 contains 15 residues. After removal of 5 bases from V and 4 bases from J, the junction contained 10 bases not matched to a gene. CDR1 is MNHEY and CDR2 is SVGAGI in the germline V gene. Here the CDR3 DNA reads TGTGCCAGCAGTCCAGGACAGGGACGGCGTTACGAGCAGTACTTC. Protein product: CASSPGQGRRYEQYF.

The V call is TRBV5-1, the J call TRBJ2-7; 7 bases are shared with TRBD2. This CDR3 has 14 amino acids. Germline trimming cut 2 bases from V and 4 bases from J; bases unmatched to any gene: 6. Per germline, CDR1 SGHRS and CDR2 YFSETQ. The CDR3 loop reads CASSFSGGGYEQYF. The CDR3 region has the DNA TGCGCCAGCAGCTTCTCCGGCGGGGGATACGAGCAGTACTTC. Combining the CDR3 with reference TRBV5-1 and TRBJ2-7 gives the whole variable domain KAGVTQTPRYLIKTRGQQVTLSCSPISGHRSVSWYQQTPGQGLQFLFEYFSETQRNKGNFPGRFSGRQFSNSRSEMNVSTLELGDSALYLCASSFSGGGYEQYFGPGTRLTVT.

This rearrangement joins TRBV6-1 to TRBJ2-3; 7 bases map to TRBD1. CDR3 length: 16 residues. Germline assignment: CDR1 MNHNS and CDR2 SASEGT. The V and J ends lost 2 bases and 1 base, in that order; junction bases with no gene match: 6. CDR3 loop: CASSERRTGGTDTQYF. Written as DNA, the CDR3 is TGTGCCAGCAGTGAAAGACGGACAGGAGGCACAGATACGCAGTATTTT.

The chain is built from TRBV18 and TRBJ2-3; D not certain. Trimming left V 2 bases short and J 5 bases short, with 8 bases between. The CDR3 has 13 amino acids. Germline CDR1 KGHSH, CDR2 LQKENI. The CDR3 is CASSPGQVDTQYF. In DNA form, the CDR3 reads TGTGCCAGCTCACCAGGGCAGGTAGATACGCAGTATTTT. The variable domain in full, completed from reference TRBV18 and TRBJ2-3, reads NAGVMQNPRHLVRRRGQEARLRCSPMKGHSHVYWYRQLPEEGLKFMVYLQKENIIDESGMPKERFSAEFPKEGPSILRIQQVVRGDSAAYFCASSPGQVDTQYFGPGTRLTVL.

This rearrangement joins TRBV30 to TRBJ1-1; 7 positions agree with TRBD1. The V segment lost 5 bases and the J segment 5 bases; nucleotides outside the gene matches: 11. CDR1 and CDR2 from the germline V gene are GTSNPN and SVGIG (reference sequence). The CDR3 covers 14 residues. The CDR3 nucleotides are TGTGCCTGGGACTCCGGGACAGCGAAGACTGAAGCTTTCTTT. This sequence encodes CAWDSGTAKTEAFF.

This chain links TRBV10-2 with TRBJ2-5; no clear D gene. The germline CDR1 and CDR2 sequences are WSHSY and SAAADI. Trimming pared 8 bases from V and 12 bases from J, leaving 16 bases between. This CDR3 region has 11 residues. CDR3 in DNA: TGCGCCAGCGTGTTATTGGAGCAGAAGTACTTC. Its translation: CASVLLEQKYF.